The present T cell receptor beta chain was sequenced within a study of T cell clonotyping in hematopoietic cell transplantation. V shed 1 base and J shed 0 bases, with 9 bases lying between them. Germline V lookup: CDR1 KGHSH, CDR2 LQKENI. The CDR3 spans 16 residues. Using immunoSEQ multiplex PCR, the repertoire was profiled, and TCRdb retains in-frame clones only, with some absent. The data hold some 5,000 clones, with over 85% observed a single time. Details on this clone: The antigen remains undetermined.

Study outcomes and limitations: Higher Inverse Simpson Index values in graft donor and pretransplant recipient predicted broader posttransplant TCR diversity. After transplant, recipient diversity fell while pathologically expanded clonotypes grew through day 180.

This clonotype was sampled from a male patient aged 70-79 years who had an allogeneic stem cell transplant from an unrelated donor, so T cells may come from the graft donor. Some clones in this sample may be carry-over from other donors' samples. The specimen was peripheral blood mononuclear cells, collected 100 days after allogeneic stem cell transplant. The rearrangement joins TRBV18 to TRBJ2-2; D gene ambiguous. The CDR3 is CASSPQYTTNTGELFF. The CDR3 coding sequence is TGTGCCAGCTCACCACAGTACACCACGAACACCGGGGAGCTGTTTTTT.